This T cell receptor (beta chain) was recovered during a study of T cells in Graves' hyperthyroidism and ophthalmopathy. Study overall: The initial diagnosis was the point when peripheral blood was collected, ahead of any treatment.

The sample holds many counts of this clonotype. The sample of blood was obtained at first hyperthyroidism diagnosis (before any ophthalmopathy symptoms). V was shortened by 2 bases and J by 0 bases, with 20 bases between the two germline ends. The CDR3 spans 17 residues. CDR1 GTSNPN and CDR2 SVGIG come from the germline V gene (reference sequence). Amplified TCR beta CDR3 regions came from RNA transcripts. The HTBI set primed first-round TCR CDR3 RT-PCR. TCRdb re-analysed the multiplex PCR reads in MiXCR, keeping a single row per CDR3 protein. The sample yields 270,000 or so distinct CDR3 sequences, 25% to 30% seen once.

The rearrangement joins TRBV30 to TRBJ2-7; D call uncertain. Sequencing was done on a sample of blood. The TCR originated in a man in his forties with Graves' hyperthyroidism that later progressed to Graves' ophthalmopathy. The CDR3 is CAWSSRRSTISSYEQYF. In DNA form, the CDR3 reads TGTGCCTGGAGTTCGAGGAGATCGACAATCAGCTCCTACGAGCAGTACTTC.